This T cell receptor (beta chain) was recorded in a study of CD8 T cells in ankylosing spondylitis (TCRdb year 2017). Study-level background: The study profiled T cell receptor beta repertoires in healthy donors and ankylosing spondylitis patients to find disease-linked TCR variants. The full study cohort comprised 25 ankylosing spondylitis patients and over a hundred healthy donors. Samples of peripheral blood were taken, and for ankylosing spondylitis patients, synovial fluid was collected as well. What the research found in general, with its limitations: Some motif variants had previously been reported in the synovial fluid and blood of reactive arthritis patients, which suggests shared mechanisms of disease initiation. A TCR beta motif made up of several highly homologous amino acid variants appeared to be characteristic of blood from ankylosing spondylitis patients. According to the report, matched synovial fluid samples from ankylosing spondylitis patients were significantly enriched for the disease-linked clones. The disease-linked clones showed a CD8+ phenotype and occurred at relatively low frequencies in peripheral blood.

These reads were obtained on an Illumina HiSeq 2500. Quantitative 5'-RACE with molecular barcodes was used to prepare TCR beta libraries. The study's processing was this. Disease-linked TCR variants were identified with a new computational method built on a probabilistic model of VDJ rearrangement. TCRdb applied fastp at Q25 and MiXCR to the public reads, then kept only in-frame beta chains. Identical CDR3 proteins give one entry, which carries the most common genes and DNA. The V and J calls reflect TCRdb's pipeline rather than the authors' work. The sample has around 770,000 distinct CDR3 sequences on record, about 20% of them singletons. Roughly a fifth of the sample is in the top ten clones. CDR1 and CDR2 (DFQATT, SNEGSKA) derive from the germline V gene (reference sequence). Germline trimming: 6 bases from V, 3 bases from J; junction bases outside gene matches: 2. The CDR3 holds 12 amino acids from the cysteine to the phenylalanine. CDR3 DNA only is kept here, 36 bases in frame from base 1.

This clonotype occurred many times. The antigen this receptor binds is unknown. Per-base quality was not reported, and no clone a single base away is much larger than it. Material: blood, either unsorted or a sorted T cell fraction (not recorded which). This receptor was obtained from a male donor with ankylosing spondylitis. The rearrangement combines TRBV20-1 with TRBJ2-7; a stretch of 10 junction bases matches TRBD1. CDR3 sequence: CSAGQGIYEQYF. The nucleotide sequence reads as follows: TGCAGTGCGGGACAGGGGATCTACGAGCAGTACTTC.